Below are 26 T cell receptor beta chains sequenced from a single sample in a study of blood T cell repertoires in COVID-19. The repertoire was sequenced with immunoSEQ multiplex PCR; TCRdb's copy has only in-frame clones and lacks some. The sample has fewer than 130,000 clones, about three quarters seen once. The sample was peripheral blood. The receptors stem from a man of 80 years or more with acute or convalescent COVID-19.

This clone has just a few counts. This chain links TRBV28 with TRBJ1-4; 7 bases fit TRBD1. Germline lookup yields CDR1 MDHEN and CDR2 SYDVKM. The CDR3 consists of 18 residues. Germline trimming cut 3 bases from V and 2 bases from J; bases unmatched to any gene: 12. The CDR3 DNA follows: TGTGCCAGCAGTTTTTCTGTTGGTACAGGGGCGACTAATGAAAAACTGTTTTTT. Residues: CASSFSVGTGATNEKLFF.

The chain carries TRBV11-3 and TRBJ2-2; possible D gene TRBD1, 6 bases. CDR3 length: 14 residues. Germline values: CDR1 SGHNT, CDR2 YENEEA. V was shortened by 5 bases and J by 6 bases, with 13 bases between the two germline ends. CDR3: CASSPNYRAGELFF. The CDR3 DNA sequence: TGTGCCAGCAGCCCGAACTACAGGGCCGGGGAGCTGTTTTTT.

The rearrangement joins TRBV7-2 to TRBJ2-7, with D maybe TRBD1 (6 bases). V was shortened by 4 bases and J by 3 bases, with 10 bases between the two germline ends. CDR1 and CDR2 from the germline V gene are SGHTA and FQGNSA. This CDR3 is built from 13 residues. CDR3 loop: CASSWDTFYEQYF. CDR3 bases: TGTGCCAGCAGCTGGGACACTTTCTACGAGCAGTACTTC.

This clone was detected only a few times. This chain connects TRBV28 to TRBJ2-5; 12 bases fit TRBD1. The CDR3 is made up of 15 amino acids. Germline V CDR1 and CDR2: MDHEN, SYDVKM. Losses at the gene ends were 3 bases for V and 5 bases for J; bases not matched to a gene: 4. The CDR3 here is CASSFPGQGAETQYF. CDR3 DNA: TGTGCCAGCAGTTTCCCGGGACAGGGGGCCGAGACCCAGTACTTC. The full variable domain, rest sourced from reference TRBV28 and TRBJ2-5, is DVKVTQSSRYLVKRTGEKVFLECVQDMDHENMFWYRQDPGLGLRLIYFSYDVKMKEKGDIPEGYSVSREKKERFSLILESASTNQTSMYLCASSFPGQGAETQYFGPGTRLLVL.

CDR3 protein: CASSLGAQSYEQYF. The CDR3 DNA is TGTGCCAGCAGCTTAGGTGCTCAGTCCTACGAGCAGTACTTC. The chain has TRBV7-2 and TRBJ2-7; D gene uncertain. Germline CDR1 is SGHTA and CDR2 is FQGNSA. V was shortened by 1 base and J by 1 base, with 8 bases between the two germline ends. The CDR3 extends over 14 amino acids.

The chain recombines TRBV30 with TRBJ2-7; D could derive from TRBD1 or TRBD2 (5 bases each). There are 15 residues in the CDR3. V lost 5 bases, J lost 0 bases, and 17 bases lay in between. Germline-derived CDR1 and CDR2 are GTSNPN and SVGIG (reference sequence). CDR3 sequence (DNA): TGTGCCTGGGGGGGTGGCAGGAGGAGCTCCTACGAGCAGTACTTC. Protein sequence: CAWGGGRRSSYEQYF.

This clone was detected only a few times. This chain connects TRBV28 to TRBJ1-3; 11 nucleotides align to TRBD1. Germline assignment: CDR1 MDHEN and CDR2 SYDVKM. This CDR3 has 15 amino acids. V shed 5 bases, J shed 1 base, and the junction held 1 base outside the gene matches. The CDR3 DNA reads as TGTGCCAGCAGTCGGGACAGGGGGTCTGGAAACACCATATATTTT. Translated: CASSRDRGSGNTIYF.

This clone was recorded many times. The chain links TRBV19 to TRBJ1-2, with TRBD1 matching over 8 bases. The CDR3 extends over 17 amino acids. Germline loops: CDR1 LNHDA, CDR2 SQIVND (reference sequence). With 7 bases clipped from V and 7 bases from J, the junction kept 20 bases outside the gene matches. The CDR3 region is CASTPGTGFGGSFGYTF. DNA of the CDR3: TGTGCCAGTACTCCCGGGACAGGATTCGGCGGGAGCTTTGGCTACACCTTC.

DNA of the CDR3: TGTGCCACCAGCAGAGATTGGAGTTCCTACAATGAGCAGTTCTTC. Amino acids: CATSRDWSSYNEQFF. V gene TRBV15 combines with J gene TRBJ2-1, with D unclear. Trimming removed 0 bases at V and 1 base at J, with 7 bases between. This CDR3 has 15 residues. Per the germline V gene, CDR1 is LNHNV and CDR2 is YYDKDF (reference sequence).

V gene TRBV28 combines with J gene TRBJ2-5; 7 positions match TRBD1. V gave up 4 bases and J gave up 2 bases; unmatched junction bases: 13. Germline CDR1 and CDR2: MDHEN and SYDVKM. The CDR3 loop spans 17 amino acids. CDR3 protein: CASSSPYTGEPQETQYF. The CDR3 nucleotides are TGTGCCAGCAGTTCCCCATATACAGGGGAACCTCAAGAGACCCAGTACTTC.

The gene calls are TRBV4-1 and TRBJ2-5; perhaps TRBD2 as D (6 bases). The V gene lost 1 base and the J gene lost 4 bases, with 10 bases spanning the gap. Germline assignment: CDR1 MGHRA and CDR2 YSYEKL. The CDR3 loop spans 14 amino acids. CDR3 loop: CASSQVLSGETQYF. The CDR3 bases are TGCGCCAGCAGCCAAGTGCTTAGCGGAGAGACCCAGTACTTC.

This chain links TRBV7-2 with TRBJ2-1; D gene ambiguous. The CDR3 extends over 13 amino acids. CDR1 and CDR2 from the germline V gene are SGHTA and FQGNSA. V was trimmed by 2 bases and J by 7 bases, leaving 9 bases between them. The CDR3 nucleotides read TGTGCCAGCAGCTTAAACGAGGTGAATGAGCAGTTCTTC. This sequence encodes CASSLNEVNEQFF.

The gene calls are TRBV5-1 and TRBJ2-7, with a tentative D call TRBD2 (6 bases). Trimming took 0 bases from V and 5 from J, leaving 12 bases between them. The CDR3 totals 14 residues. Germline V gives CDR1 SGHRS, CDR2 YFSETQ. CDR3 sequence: CASSLETRNHEQYF. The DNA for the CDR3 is TGCGCCAGCAGCTTGGAGACTAGGAACCACGAGCAGTACTTC.

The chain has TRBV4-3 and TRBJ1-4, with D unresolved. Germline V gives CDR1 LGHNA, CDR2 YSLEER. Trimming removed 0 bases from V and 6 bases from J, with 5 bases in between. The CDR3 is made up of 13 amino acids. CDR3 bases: TGCGCCAGCAGCCAAGATACGGATGAAAAACTGTTTTTT. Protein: CASSQDTDEKLFF.

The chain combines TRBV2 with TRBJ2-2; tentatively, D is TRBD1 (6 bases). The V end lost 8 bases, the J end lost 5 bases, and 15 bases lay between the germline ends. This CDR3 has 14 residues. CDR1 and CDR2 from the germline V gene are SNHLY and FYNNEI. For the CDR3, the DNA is TGTGCCAGCCGACCCCGAAGGGGGACCGGGGAGCTGTTTTTT. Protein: CASRPRRGTGELFF. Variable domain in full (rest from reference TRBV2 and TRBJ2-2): EPEVTQTPSHQVTQMGQEVILRCVPISNHLYFYWYRQILGQKVEFLVSFYNNEISEKSEIFDDQFSVERPDGSNFTLKIRSTKLEDSAMYFCASRPRRGTGELFFGEGSRLTVL.

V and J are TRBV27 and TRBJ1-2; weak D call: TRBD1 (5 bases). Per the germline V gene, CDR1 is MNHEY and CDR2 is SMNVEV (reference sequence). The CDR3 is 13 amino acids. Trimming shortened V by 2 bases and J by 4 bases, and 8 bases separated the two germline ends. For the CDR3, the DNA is TGTGCCAGCAGTTTAAGGGGATCCTATGGCTACACCTTC. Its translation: CASSLRGSYGYTF.

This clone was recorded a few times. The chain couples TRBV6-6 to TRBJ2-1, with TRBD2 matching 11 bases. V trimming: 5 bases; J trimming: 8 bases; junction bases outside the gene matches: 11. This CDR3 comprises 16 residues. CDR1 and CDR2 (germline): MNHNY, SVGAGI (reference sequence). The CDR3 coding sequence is TGTGCCAGCAGTCGACAGGGGACTAGCGGACCTTATGAGCAGTTCTTC. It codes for CASSRQGTSGPYEQFF.

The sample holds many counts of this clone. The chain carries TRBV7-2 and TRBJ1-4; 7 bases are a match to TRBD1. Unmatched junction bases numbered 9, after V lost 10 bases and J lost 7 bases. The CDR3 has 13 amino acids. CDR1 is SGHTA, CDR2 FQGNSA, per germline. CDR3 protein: CATATGPIEKLFF. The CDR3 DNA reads TGTGCCACTGCGACAGGGCCAATTGAAAAACTGTTTTTT. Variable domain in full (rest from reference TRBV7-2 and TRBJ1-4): GAGVSQSPSNKVTEKGKDVELRCDPISGHTALYWYRQSLGQGLEFLIYFQGNSAPDKSGLPSDRFSAERTGGSVSTLTIQRTQQEDSAVYLCATATGPIEKLFFGSGTQLSVL.

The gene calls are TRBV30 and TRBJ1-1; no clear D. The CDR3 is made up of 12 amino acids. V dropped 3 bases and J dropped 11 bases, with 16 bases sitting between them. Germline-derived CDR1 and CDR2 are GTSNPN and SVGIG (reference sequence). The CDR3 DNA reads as TGTGCCTGGAGCGCTCAGGTGGGCCCCGCTTTCTTT. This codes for CAWSAQVGPAFF. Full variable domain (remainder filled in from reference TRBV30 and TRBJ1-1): SQTIHQWPATLVQPVGSPLSLECTVEGTSNPNLYWYRQAAGRGLQLLFYSVGIGQISSEVPQNLSASRPQDRQFILSSKKLLLSDSGFYLCAWSAQVGPAFFGQGTRLTVV.

Here the CDR3 DNA reads TGCGCCAGCATCCAGACAGGGACAGATACGCAGTATTTT. This sequence encodes CASIQTGTDTQYF. The J gene is TRBJ2-3, the V gene TRBV23-1; 7 bases fit TRBD1. TRBV23-1 is marked as an open reading frame, function uncertain. J was trimmed by 3 bases and V by 7 bases; bases with no gene match: 4. The CDR3 runs 13 residues.

The CDR3 reads CASSRKTGPNEKLFF. In DNA, the CDR3 is TGTGCCAGCAGCCGTAAGACAGGGCCCAATGAAAAACTGTTTTTT. The chain uses TRBV7-2 and TRBJ1-4, with 7 bases identical to TRBD1. From germline, CDR1 is SGHTA and CDR2 FQGNSA. Losses at the gene ends were 5 bases for V and 5 bases for J; bases not matched to a gene: 8. The CDR3 runs to 15 residues.

Written as DNA, the CDR3 is TGTGCCAGCAGACTCCAGGGGGCTCTGTACACTGAAGCTTTCTTT. This sequence encodes CASRLQGALYTEAFF. The chain links TRBV28 to TRBJ1-1, with 8 bases fitting TRBD1. Germline V CDR1 and CDR2: MDHEN, SYDVKM. This CDR3 region has 15 residues. The V segment lost 6 bases and the J segment 3 bases; nucleotides outside the gene matches: 9.

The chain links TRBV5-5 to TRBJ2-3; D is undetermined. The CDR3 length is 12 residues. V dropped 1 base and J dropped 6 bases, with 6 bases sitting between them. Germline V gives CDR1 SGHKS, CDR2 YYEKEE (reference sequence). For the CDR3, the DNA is TGTGCCAGCAGCTTGAACCGGGATACGCAGTATTTT. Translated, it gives CASSLNRDTQYF.

CDR3 in amino acids: CASSQGLAFWEQYF. CDR3 nucleotide sequence: TGTGCCAGCAGCCAGGGACTAGCGTTCTGGGAGCAGTACTTC. The chain joins TRBV6-4 to TRBJ2-7, with TRBD2 matching 10 bases. The J segment lost 7 bases and the V segment lost 6 bases, leaving 9 bases of the junction unmatched. This CDR3 spans 14 amino acids. Germline assignment: CDR1 MRHNA and CDR2 SNTAGT.

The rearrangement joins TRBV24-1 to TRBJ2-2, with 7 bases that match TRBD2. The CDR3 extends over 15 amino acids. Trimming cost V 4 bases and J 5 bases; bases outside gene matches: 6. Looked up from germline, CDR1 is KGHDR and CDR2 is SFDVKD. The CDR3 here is CATSDVSGRTGELFF. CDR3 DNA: TGTGCCACCAGTGACGTTAGCGGGCGGACCGGGGAGCTGTTTTTT.

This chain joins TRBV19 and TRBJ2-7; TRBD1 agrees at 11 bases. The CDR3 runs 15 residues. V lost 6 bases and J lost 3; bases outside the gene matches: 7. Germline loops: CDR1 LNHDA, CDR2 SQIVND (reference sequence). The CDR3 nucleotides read TGTGCCAGTAGGAGAACCGGGACAGGGGGCTACGAGCAGTACTTC. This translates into CASRRTGTGGYEQYF.